Listed below are T cell receptor beta chains from one sample, sequenced in a study of PD-L1 blockade in urothelial cancer. The method was immunoSEQ multiplex PCR; TCRdb's version includes in-frame clones alone and lacks a portion of them. The sample shows roughly 120,000 clones, about 81% of them seen only once. This material consisted of PBMCs, taken around atezolizumab (anti-PD-L1) treatment. These TCRs come from a man aged 50-60 years with urothelial cancer. The CDR3 runs from the conserved cysteine through the conserved F or W.

J gene: TRBJ2-2; V gene: TRBV7-7; CDR3 protein: CASSLTGPGELFF
J gene: TRBJ2-1; V gene: TRBV4-1; CDR3 protein: CASSRDSYNEQFF
J gene: TRBJ2-2; V gene: TRBV5-1; CDR3 protein: CASSLELAGVWETGELFF
J gene: TRBJ1-5; V gene: TRBV28; CDR3 protein: CASSLGRSSGNQPQHF
J gene: TRBJ1-2; V gene: TRBV10-3; CDR3 protein: CASTDRAYGYTF
J gene: TRBJ2-7; V gene: TRBV25-1; CDR3 protein: CASPRDRDYEQYF
J gene: TRBJ2-2; V gene: TRBV7-6; CDR3 protein: CASSVAGTSGYANTGELFF
J gene: TRBJ1-4; V gene: TRBV28; CDR3 protein: CASSRSTGDEKLFF
J gene: TRBJ1-5; V gene: TRBV18; CDR3 protein: CASSPTGQGNQPQHF
J gene: TRBJ2-2; V gene: TRBV7-8; CDR3 protein: CASSPVSGRAPTGELFF
J gene: TRBJ2-7; V gene: TRBV28; CDR3 protein: CASSQRGGSYEQYF
J gene: TRBJ1-1; V gene: TRBV14; CDR3 protein: CASSPRLGTEAFF
J gene: TRBJ2-2; V gene: TRBV5-4; CDR3 protein: CASTWYGANTGELFF
J gene: TRBJ2-1; V gene: TRBV19; CDR3 protein: CASSMGETSLGNEQFF
J gene: TRBJ2-7; V gene: TRBV15; CDR3 protein: CATSRGTSGSSYEQYF
J gene: TRBJ1-2; V gene: TRBV30; CDR3 protein: CAFNTRDRGFLGYTF
J gene: TRBJ2-5; V gene: TRBV6-5; CDR3 protein: CASSYATGQWETQYF
J gene: TRBJ2-7; V gene: TRBV5-1; CDR3 protein: CASSLVSGGPYEQYF
J gene: TRBJ2-7; V gene: TRBV5-1; CDR3 protein: CASSSRLSSYEQYF
J gene: TRBJ2-1; V gene: TRBV7-8; CDR3 protein: CASSLGASGRVYNEQFF
J gene: TRBJ2-1; V gene: TRBV9; CDR3 protein: CASSLNGPNEQFF
J gene: TRBJ2-7; V gene: TRBV28; CDR3 protein: CASSSGGLAATYEQYF
J gene: TRBJ2-1; V gene: TRBV21-1; CDR3 protein: CASSKHSRRALRFGEQFF
J gene: TRBJ2-7; V gene: TRBV7-8; CDR3 protein: CASSPPVGSYEQYF
J gene: TRBJ2-3; V gene: TRBV5-1; CDR3 protein: CASRVASGATDTQYF
J gene: TRBJ2-5; V gene: TRBV7-3; CDR3 protein: CASSLAGGRETQYF
J gene: TRBJ2-5; V gene: TRBV5-1; CDR3 protein: CASSLGLSGRQKETQYF
J gene: TRBJ2-7; V gene: TRBV5-4; CDR3 protein: CASSLAGRTSKQYF
J gene: TRBJ2-5; V gene: TRBV28; CDR3 protein: CAITSQETQYF
J gene: TRBJ2-7; V gene: TRBV5-4; CDR3 protein: CASSPRDRGAYEQYF
J gene: TRBJ1-6; V gene: TRBV6-5; CDR3 protein: CASGTVINSPLHF
J gene: TRBJ2-1; V gene: TRBV9; CDR3 protein: CASSPRQGGYNEQFF
J gene: TRBJ1-1; V gene: TRBV5-5; CDR3 protein: CASSSDRVTEAFF
J gene: TRBJ2-1; V gene: TRBV2; CDR3 protein: CASRMDSHEQFF
J gene: TRBJ2-1; V gene: TRBV7-3; CDR3 protein: CASSLAALNEQFF
J gene: TRBJ2-3; V gene: TRBV7-3; CDR3 protein: CASSFRGNTDTQYF
J gene: TRBJ1-2; V gene: TRBV6-5; CDR3 protein: CATQSSGANYGYTF
J gene: TRBJ2-2; V gene: TRBV5-4; CDR3 protein: CASSLGLAGFNTGELFF
J gene: TRBJ2-2; V gene: TRBV6-5; CDR3 protein: CASRVDRAWKELFF
J gene: TRBJ2-1; V gene: TRBV28; CDR3 protein: CASSFRGLGLGEQFF
J gene: TRBJ2-3; V gene: TRBV5-1; CDR3 protein: CASSLGDFFTDTQYF
J gene: TRBJ2-7; V gene: TRBV13; CDR3 protein: CASRGLASLEQYF
J gene: TRBJ2-7; V gene: TRBV5-4; CDR3 protein: CASSQGLGSSYEQYF
J gene: TRBJ2-3; V gene: TRBV5-1; CDR3 protein: CASSPGQGAPDTQYF
J gene: TRBJ1-5; V gene: TRBV6-5; CDR3 protein: CASSASGTGNQPQHF
J gene: TRBJ2-2; V gene: TRBV27; CDR3 protein: CASSGLAGAGGELFF
J gene: TRBJ1-1; V gene: TRBV2; CDR3 protein: CASSLDRGAEAFF
J gene: TRBJ1-1; V gene: TRBV5-4; CDR3 protein: CASTQAQGWYTEAFF
J gene: TRBJ1-1; V gene: TRBV7-9; CDR3 protein: CASSWDRGANTEAFF
J gene: TRBJ2-3; V gene: TRBV11-3; CDR3 protein: CASSLGGSTDTQYF
J gene: TRBJ2-1; V gene: TRBV19; CDR3 protein: CASMAPNAYNEQFF
J gene: TRBJ2-7; V gene: TRBV18; CDR3 protein: CASSQQGYSYEQYF